This T cell receptor beta chain was recovered during a study of blood T cell repertoires in COVID-19. Study background: Sites in the United States, Italy and Spain provided acute and convalescent COVID-19 samples. T cells, B-cell-depleted T cells, or PBMCs provided the cDNA or gDNA that served as material.

Sequencing used immunoSEQ multiplex PCR; TCRdb keeps in-frame clones, though not all of them. The sample has some 250,000 clones, 80% to 90% seen once. Germline CDR1 SGHRS, CDR2 YFSETQ. This CDR3 has 16 residues. The germline V and J ends were trimmed by 1 base and 6 bases, with 20 bases remaining between them. The study counted Cohort 3 donors as recovered given two negative PCRs, clearance, or symptom resolution. The TCR originated in a woman in her forties or fifties who had recovered from COVID-19. The sequencing input was PBMCs or T cells enriched from blood (not recorded which). The chain uses TRBV5-1 and TRBJ2-7; D may be TRBD2 (6 bases). The CDR3 reads CASSLRGSGGVAEQYF. CDR3 nucleotide sequence: TGCGCCAGCAGCTTGAGAGGTTCAGGAGGGGTCGCCGAGCAGTACTTC.